This TCR beta chain was recorded in a study of identifying expanded T cells in peripheral blood. Study outcomes and limitations: Clone count variance between roughly 2-week samples rose with total template count.

For this clone: Its cognate antigen is unknown.

TCRdb's table, derived via immunoSEQ multiplex PCR, lists solely in-frame clones and lacks some. Of 91,000 or so clones in the sample, around nine tenths were seen once. Germline V gene sequence: CDR1 SGHDT, CDR2 YYEEEE. Germline trimming cut 3 bases from V and 6 bases from J; bases unmatched to any gene: 9. This CDR3 has 17 amino acids. The V gene is TRBV5-6, the J gene TRBJ1-6; 10 bases are a match to TRBD1. Sequenced input: blood. This sequence was found in a person aged 18 to 69 in good health. The CDR3 spells CASSSPGTGVSNSPLHF. DNA for the CDR3: TGTGCCAGCAGCTCCCCCGGGACAGGGGTCTCTAATTCACCCCTCCACTTT.